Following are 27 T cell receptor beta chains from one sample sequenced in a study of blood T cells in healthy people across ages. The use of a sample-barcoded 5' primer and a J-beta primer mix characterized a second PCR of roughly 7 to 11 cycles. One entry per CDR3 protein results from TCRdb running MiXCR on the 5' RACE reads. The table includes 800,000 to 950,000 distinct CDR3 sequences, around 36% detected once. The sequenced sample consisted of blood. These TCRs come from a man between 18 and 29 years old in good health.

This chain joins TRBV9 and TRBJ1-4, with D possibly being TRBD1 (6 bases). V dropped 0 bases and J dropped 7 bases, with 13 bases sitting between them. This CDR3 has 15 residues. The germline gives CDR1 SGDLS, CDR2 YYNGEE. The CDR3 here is CASSVGAGAGEKLFF. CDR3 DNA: TGTGCCAGCAGCGTAGGAGCGGGGGCCGGTGAAAAACTGTTTTTT. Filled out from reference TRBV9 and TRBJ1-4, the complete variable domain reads DSGVTQTPKHLITATGQRVTLRCSPRSGDLSVYWYQQSLDQGLQFLIQYYNGEERAKGNILERFSAQQFPDLHSELNLSSLELGDSALYFCASSVGAGAGEKLFFGSGTQLSVL.

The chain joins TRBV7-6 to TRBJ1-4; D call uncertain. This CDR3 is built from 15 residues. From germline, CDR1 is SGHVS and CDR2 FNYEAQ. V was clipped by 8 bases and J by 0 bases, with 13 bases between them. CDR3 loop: CASGGESATNEKLFF. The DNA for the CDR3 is TGTGCCAGCGGTGGTGAATCTGCAACTAATGAAAAACTGTTTTTT. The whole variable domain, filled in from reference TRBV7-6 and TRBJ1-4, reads GAGVSQSPRYKVTKRGQDVALRCDPISGHVSLYWYRQALGQGPEFLTYFNYEAQQDKSGLPNDRFSAERPEGSISTLTIQRTEQRDSAMYRCASGGESATNEKLFFGSGTQLSVL.

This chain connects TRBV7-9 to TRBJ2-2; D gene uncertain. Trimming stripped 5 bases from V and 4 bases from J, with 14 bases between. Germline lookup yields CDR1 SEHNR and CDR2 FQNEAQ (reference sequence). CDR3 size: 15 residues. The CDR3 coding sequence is TGTGCCAGCAGCCCCGCCCATTTGTCCACCGGGGAGCTGTTTTTT. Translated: CASSPAHLSTGELFF.

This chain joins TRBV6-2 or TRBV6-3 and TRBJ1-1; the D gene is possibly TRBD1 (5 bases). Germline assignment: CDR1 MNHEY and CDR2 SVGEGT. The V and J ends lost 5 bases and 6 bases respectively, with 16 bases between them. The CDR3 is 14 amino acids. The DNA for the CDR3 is TGTGCCAGCAGTGAAGGGACTCCCCGTGCTGAAGCTTTCTTT. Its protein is CASSEGTPRAEAFF.

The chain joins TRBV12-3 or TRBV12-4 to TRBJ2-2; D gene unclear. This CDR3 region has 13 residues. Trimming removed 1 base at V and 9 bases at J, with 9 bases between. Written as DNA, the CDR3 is TGTGCCAGCAGTTTAGGTCCTAGTCGGGAGCTGTTTTTT. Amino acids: CASSLGPSRELFF.

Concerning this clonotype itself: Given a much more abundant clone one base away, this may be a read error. CDR3 protein: CSVGADFYEQFF. Written as DNA, the CDR3 is TGCAGCGTTGGCGCAGATTTCTACGAGCAGTTCTTC. The rearrangement links TRBV29-1 to TRBJ2-1, with D uncertain. Germline V gene lookup returns CDR1 SQVTM and CDR2 ANQGSEA. The CDR3 has 12 amino acids. The V end was cut by 4 bases, the J end by 10 bases, with 14 bases between.

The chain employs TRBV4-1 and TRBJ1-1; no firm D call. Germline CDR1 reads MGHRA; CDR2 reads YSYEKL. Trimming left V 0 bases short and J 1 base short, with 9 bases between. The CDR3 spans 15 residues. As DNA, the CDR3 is TGCGCCAGCAGCCAAGAGGAGGTAACGAACACTGAAGCTTTCTTT. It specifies CASSQEEVTNTEAFF.

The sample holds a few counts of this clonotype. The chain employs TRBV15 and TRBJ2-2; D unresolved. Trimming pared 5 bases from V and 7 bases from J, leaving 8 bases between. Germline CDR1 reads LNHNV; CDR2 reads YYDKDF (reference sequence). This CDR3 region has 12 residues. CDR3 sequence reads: CATSALDGELFF. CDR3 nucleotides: TGTGCCACCAGCGCTCTCGACGGGGAGCTGTTTTTT.

The CDR3 reads CASSQTRDYYNEQFF. In DNA, the CDR3 is TGTGCCAGCAGTCAAACCAGGGACTATTACAATGAGCAGTTCTTC. The rearrangement joins TRBV6-2 or TRBV6-3 to TRBJ2-1; 7 bases are a match to TRBD2. Germline V gene lookup returns CDR1 MNHEY and CDR2 SVGEGT. V lost 5 bases and J lost 4; bases outside the gene matches: 8. The CDR3 loop spans 15 amino acids.

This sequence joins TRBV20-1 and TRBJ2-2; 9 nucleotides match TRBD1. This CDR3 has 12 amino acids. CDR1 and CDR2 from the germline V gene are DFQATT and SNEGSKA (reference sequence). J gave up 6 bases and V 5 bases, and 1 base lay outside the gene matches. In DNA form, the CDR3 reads TGCAGTGCTGGACAGGGGTCCGGGGAGCTGTTTTTT. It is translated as CSAGQGSGELFF.

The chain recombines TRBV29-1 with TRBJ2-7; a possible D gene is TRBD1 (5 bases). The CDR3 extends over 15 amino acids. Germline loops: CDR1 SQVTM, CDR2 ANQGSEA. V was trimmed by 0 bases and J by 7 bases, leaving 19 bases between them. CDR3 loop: CSVEDPWQGDNEQYF. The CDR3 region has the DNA TGCAGCGTTGAAGATCCGTGGCAGGGCGACAATGAGCAGTACTTC.

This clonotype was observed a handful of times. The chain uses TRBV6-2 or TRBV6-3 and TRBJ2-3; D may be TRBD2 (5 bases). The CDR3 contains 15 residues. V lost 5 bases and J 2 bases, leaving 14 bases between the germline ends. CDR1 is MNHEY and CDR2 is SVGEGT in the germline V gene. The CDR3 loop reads CASSLTRAPTDTQYF. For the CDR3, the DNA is TGTGCCAGCAGTCTTACTAGAGCCCCCACAGATACGCAGTATTTT.

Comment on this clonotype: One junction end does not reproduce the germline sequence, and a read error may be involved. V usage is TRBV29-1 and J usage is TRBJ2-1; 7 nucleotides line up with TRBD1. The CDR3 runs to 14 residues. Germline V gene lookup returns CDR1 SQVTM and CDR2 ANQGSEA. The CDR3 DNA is TGCAGCGTGGGCCGGGACAGCTCCTACAGTGAGCAGTTCTTC. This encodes CSVGRDSSYSEQFF.

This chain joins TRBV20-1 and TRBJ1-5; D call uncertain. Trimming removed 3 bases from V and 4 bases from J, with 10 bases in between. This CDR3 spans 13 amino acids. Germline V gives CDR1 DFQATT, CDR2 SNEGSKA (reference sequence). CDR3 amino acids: CSASETENQPQHF. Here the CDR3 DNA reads TGCAGTGCTAGTGAGACGGAAAATCAGCCCCAGCATTTT.

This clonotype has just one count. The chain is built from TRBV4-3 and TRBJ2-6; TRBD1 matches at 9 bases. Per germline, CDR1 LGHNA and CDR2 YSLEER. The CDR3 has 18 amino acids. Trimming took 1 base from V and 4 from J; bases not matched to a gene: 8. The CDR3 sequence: CASSQGGTGKAGANVLTF. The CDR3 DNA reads TGCGCCAGCAGCCAAGGAGGGACAGGGAAGGCAGGGGCCAACGTCCTGACTTTC.

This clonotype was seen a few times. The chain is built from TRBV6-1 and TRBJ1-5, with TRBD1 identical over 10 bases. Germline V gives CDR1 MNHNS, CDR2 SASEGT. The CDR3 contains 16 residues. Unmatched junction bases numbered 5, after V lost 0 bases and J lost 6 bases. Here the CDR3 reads CASSEAGTGETQPQHF. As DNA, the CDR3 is TGTGCCAGCAGTGAAGCCGGGACAGGGGAGACTCAGCCCCAGCATTTT.

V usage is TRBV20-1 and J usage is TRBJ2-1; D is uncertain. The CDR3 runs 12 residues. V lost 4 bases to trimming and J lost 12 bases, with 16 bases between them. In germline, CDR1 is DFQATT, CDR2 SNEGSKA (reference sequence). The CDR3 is CSATSLSQRQFF. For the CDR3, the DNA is TGCAGTGCTACAAGCCTCTCCCAGAGGCAGTTCTTC.

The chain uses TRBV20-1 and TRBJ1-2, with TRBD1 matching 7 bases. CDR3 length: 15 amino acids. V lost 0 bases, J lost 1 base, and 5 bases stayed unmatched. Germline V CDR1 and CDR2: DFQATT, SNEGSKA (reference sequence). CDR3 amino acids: CSARDSQGVNYGYTF. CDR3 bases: TGCAGTGCTAGAGATTCCCAGGGGGTTAACTATGGCTACACCTTC.

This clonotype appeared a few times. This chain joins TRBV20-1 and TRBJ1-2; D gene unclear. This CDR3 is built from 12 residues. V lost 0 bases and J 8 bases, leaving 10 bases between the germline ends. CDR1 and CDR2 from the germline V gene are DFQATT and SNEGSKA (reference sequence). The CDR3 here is CSARDLSGGYTF. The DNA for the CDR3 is TGCAGTGCTAGAGATCTAAGCGGGGGCTACACCTTC.

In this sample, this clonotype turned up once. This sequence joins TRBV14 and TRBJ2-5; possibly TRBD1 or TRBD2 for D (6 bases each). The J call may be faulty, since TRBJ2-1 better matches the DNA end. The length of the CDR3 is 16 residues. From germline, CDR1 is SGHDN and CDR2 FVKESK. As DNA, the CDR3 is TGTGCCAGCAGCCAAGACCCCGGGGGCCAGCAAGAGACCCAGTTCTTC. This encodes CASSQDPGGQQETQFF.

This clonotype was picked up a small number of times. The CDR3 is CASSLRIPGQGDYGYTF. CDR3 in DNA: TGTGCCAGCAGTTTACGTATCCCGGGACAGGGCGACTATGGCTACACCTTC. The V gene is TRBV27, the J gene TRBJ1-2; TRBD1 aligns across 9 bases. The CDR3 is made up of 17 amino acids. The ends lost 2 bases at V and 3 bases at J; junction bases unmatched: 10. CDR1 is MNHEY, CDR2 SMNVEV, per germline (reference sequence).

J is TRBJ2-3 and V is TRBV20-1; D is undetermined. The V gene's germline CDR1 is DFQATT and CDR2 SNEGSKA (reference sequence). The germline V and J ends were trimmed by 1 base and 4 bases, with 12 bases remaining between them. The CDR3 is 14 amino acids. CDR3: CSARAYLRADTQYF. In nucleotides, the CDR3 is TGCAGTGCTAGAGCCTACCTTCGGGCAGATACGCAGTATTTT.

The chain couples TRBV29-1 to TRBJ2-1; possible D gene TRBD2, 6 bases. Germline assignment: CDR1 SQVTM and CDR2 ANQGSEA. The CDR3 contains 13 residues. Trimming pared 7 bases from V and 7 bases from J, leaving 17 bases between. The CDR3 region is CSGDAGTANEQFF. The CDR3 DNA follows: TGCAGCGGTGATGCGGGGACCGCTAATGAGCAGTTCTTC.

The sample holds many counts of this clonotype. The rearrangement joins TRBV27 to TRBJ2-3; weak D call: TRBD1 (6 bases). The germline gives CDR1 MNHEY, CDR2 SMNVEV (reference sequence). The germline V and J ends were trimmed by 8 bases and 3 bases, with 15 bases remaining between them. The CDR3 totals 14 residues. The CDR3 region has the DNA TGTGCCAGCCGCTCGACAGGCGGGACAGATACGCAGTATTTT. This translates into CASRSTGGTDTQYF.

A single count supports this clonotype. The CDR3 region is CASSVGRRDTDTQYF. CDR3 nucleotides: TGTGCCAGCAGCGTAGGCAGGAGAGACACAGATACGCAGTATTTT. The V gene is TRBV9, the J gene TRBJ2-3, with unresolved D. Germline CDR1 reads SGDLS; CDR2 reads YYNGEE. Trimming left V 0 bases short and J 2 bases short, with 10 bases between. This CDR3 contains 15 residues. Combining the CDR3 with reference TRBV9 and TRBJ2-3 gives the whole variable domain DSGVTQTPKHLITATGQRVTLRCSPRSGDLSVYWYQQSLDQGLQFLIQYYNGEERAKGNILERFSAQQFPDLHSELNLSSLELGDSALYFCASSVGRRDTDTQYFGPGTRLTVL.

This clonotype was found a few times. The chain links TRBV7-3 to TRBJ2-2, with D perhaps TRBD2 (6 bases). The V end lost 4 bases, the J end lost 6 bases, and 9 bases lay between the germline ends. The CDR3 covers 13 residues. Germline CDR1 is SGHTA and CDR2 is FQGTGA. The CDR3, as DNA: TGTGCCAGCAGCTCAGCGGGCCCCGGGGAGCTGTTTTTT. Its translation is CASSSAGPGELFF.

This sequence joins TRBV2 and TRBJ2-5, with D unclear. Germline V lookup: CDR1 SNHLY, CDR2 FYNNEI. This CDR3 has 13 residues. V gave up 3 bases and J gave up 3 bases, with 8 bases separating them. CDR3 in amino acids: CASSDGVKETQYF. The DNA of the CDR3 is TGTGCCAGCAGTGACGGAGTCAAAGAGACCCAGTACTTC.